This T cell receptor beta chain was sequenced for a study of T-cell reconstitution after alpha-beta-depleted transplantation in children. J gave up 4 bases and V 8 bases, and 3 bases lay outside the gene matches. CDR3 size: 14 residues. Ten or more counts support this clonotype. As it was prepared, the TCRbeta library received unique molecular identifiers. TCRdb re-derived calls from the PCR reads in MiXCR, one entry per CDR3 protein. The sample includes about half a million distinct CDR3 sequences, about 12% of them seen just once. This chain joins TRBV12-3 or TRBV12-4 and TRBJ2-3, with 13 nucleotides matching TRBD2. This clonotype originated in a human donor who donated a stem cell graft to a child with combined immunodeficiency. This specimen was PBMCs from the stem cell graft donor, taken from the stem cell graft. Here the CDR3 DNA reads TGTGCCAGCGGGACTAGCGGGATCGCAGATACGCAGTATTTT. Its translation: CASGTSGIADTQYF.